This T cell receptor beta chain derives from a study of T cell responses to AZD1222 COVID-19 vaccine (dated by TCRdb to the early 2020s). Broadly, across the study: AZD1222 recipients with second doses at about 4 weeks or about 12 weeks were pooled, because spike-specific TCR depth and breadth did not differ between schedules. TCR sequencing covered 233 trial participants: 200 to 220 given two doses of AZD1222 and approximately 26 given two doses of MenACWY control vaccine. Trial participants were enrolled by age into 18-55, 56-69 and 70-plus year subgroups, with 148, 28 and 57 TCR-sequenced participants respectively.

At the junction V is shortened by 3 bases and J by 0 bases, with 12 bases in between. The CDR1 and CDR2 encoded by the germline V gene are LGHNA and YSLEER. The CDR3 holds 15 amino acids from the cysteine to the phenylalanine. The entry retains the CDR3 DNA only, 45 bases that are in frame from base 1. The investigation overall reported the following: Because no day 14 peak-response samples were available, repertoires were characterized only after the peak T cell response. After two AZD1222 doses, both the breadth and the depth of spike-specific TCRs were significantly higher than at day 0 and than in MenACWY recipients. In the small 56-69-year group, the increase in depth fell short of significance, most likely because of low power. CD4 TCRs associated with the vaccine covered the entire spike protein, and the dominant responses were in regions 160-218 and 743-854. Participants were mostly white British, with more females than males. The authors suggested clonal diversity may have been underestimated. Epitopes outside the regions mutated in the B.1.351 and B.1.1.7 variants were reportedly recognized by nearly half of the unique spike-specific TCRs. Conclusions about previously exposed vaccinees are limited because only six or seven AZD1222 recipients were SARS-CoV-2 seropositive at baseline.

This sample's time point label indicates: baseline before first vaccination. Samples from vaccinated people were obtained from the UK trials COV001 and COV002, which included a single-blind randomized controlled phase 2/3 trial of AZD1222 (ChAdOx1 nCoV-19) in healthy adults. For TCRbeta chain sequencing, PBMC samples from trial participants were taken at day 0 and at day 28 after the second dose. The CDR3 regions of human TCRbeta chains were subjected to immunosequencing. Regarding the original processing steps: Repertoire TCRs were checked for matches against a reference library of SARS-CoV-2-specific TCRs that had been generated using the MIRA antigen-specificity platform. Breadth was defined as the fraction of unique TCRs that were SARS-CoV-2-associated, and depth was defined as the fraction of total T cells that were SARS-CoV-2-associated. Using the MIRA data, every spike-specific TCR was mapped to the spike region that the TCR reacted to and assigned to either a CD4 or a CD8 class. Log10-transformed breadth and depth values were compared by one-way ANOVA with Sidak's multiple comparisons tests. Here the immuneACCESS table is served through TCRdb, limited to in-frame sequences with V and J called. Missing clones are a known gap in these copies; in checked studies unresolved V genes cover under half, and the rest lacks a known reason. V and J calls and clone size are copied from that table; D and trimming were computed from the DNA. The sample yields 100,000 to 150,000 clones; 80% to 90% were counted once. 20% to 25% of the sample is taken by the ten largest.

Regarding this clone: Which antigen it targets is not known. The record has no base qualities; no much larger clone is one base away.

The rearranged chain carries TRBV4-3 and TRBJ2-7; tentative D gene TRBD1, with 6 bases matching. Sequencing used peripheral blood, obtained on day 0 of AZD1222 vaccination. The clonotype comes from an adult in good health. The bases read TGCGCCAGCAGCCAGGACCCGGGACACTCCTACGAGCAGTACTTC. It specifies CASSQDPGHSYEQYF.